This T cell receptor (beta chain) came from a study of blood T cell repertoires in COVID-19. Across the study: Acute and convalescent COVID-19 specimens originated in the United States, Italy and Spain.

In the original analysis: Quantification of nucleated cells was approximated via reference gene primer amplification. Measured with immunoSEQ multiplex PCR; TCRdb has only the in-frame clones, and not every one. For V, J and clone size, that table is used; D and trimming come from the DNA. Of 200,000 to 300,000 clones in the sample, 83% are singletons; the top ten hold around 5.5%. Germline V lookup: CDR1 GTSNPN, CDR2 SVGIG (reference sequence). The CDR3 is 13 residues long. Trimming shortened V by 4 bases and J by 0 bases, and 9 bases separated the two germline ends. The TCR originated in a human donor in a cohort sampled during active COVID-19. The rearrangement joins TRBV30 to TRBJ1-1; maybe TRBD1 (5 bases). Sequencing was done on a sample of peripheral blood. CDR3 protein: CAWTGGLNTEAFF. The CDR3 bases are TGTGCCTGGACCGGGGGGTTGAACACTGAAGCTTTCTTT.